This TCR beta chain comes out of a study of blood T cells in healthy people across ages. CDR1 is SGDLS, CDR2 YYNGEE, per germline. There are 12 residues in the CDR3. V lost 4 bases and J lost 8, with 10 bases in between. The use of a sample-barcoded 5' primer and a J-beta primer mix characterized a second PCR of roughly 6 to 12 cycles. In TCRdb, the 5' RACE reads were re-called with MiXCR into one record per CDR3 protein. The sample contains about 840,000 distinct CDR3 sequences, about 28% of which appear only once. In the case of this clonotype: This may stem from a read error, because a much larger clone lies one nucleotide away.

The same data also went into a second study, on T cells of mothers and their children.

This sequence was found in a woman aged 40-49 years in good health. The chain joins TRBV9 to TRBJ2-1; no reliable D call. Sequences were obtained from blood. For the CDR3, the DNA is TGTGCCAGCAGCCTCACTGAGGATGAGCAGTTCTTC. Residues: CASSLTEDEQFF.